This entry lists 16 T cell receptor beta chains sequenced from one sample in a study of T-cell memory formation after mild COVID-19. TCRdb reanalysed the 5' RACE reads using MiXCR and keeps one entry per CDR3 protein. The sample shows 11,000 to 15,000 distinct CDR3 sequences, about 21% of them seen only once. Sequenced: PBMCs or a T cell subset sorted from them (not recorded which). These receptors originate from an adult woman who had mild COVID-19 (a few samples of this study predate the infection). Cell type and time point are not known.

This clonotype was counted at least ten times. The V gene is TRBV20-1, the J gene TRBJ2-1; no clear D gene. CDR3 size: 15 residues. Per germline, CDR1 DFQATT and CDR2 SNEGSKA (reference sequence). The V end was cut by 0 bases, the J end by 4 bases, with 13 bases between. The CDR3 sequence: CSARDLRALYNEQFF. CDR3 DNA sequence: TGCAGTGCTAGAGATTTAAGGGCTCTATACAATGAGCAGTTCTTC.

This clonotype was picked up many times. V gene TRBV3-1 combines with J gene TRBJ1-2; unclear D gene. CDR3 length: 16 amino acids. The V end was cut by 0 bases, the J end by 5 bases, with 16 bases between. Germline CDR1 is LGHDT and CDR2 is YNNKEL (reference sequence). CDR3: CASSQDSQPPFYGYTF. The CDR3 DNA is TGTGCCAGCAGCCAAGATTCTCAGCCCCCATTTTATGGCTACACCTTC. The whole variable domain, filled in from reference TRBV3-1 and TRBJ1-2, reads DTAVSQTPKYLVTQMGNDKSIKCEQNLGHDTMYWYKQDSKKFLKIMFSYNNKELIINETVPNRFSPKSPDKAHLNLHINSLELGDSAVYFCASSQDSQPPFYGYTFGSGTRLTVV.

This clonotype has ten or more counts. The rearrangement links TRBV12-3 or TRBV12-4 to TRBJ2-3; maybe TRBD2 (6 bases). V gave up 8 bases and J gave up 2 bases, with 11 bases separating them. The CDR3 runs to 13 residues. The CDR3: CASRAGNTDTQYF. The CDR3 bases are TGTGCCAGCCGGGCGGGGAACACAGATACGCAGTATTTT.

This clonotype was observed at least ten times. This chain connects TRBV20-1 to TRBJ2-5; D unresolved. CDR3 length: 19 residues. Trimming removed 1 base at V and 0 bases at J, with 24 bases between. Germline V gives CDR1 DFQATT, CDR2 SNEGSKA (reference sequence). Here the CDR3 reads CSARAPSISGLGYQETQYF. The CDR3 nucleotides read TGCAGTGCTAGAGCCCCTAGTATTAGTGGTTTAGGGTACCAAGAGACCCAGTACTTC.

This clonotype showed up many times. The V call is TRBV7-6, the J call TRBJ2-7; 9 bases match TRBD1. CDR3 length equals 15 residues. J was trimmed by 5 bases and V by 5 bases; bases with no gene match: 10. CDR1 is SGHVS, CDR2 FNYEAQ, per germline. The CDR3 protein is CASSPPDRGFHEQYF. For the CDR3, the DNA is TGTGCCAGCAGCCCTCCGGACAGGGGTTTCCACGAGCAGTACTTC.

The chain couples TRBV9 to TRBJ2-1; 10 bases fit TRBD1. Trimming removed 0 bases from V and 6 bases from J; junction bases left unmatched: 6. The CDR3 spans 16 residues. Germline CDR1 and CDR2: SGDLS and YYNGEE. CDR3 DNA sequence: TGTGCCAGCAGCGTAGGAACGGGACAGGGGATCAATGAGCAGTTCTTC. This gives the protein CASSVGTGQGINEQFF.

This clonotype was seen many times. This rearrangement joins TRBV7-2 to TRBJ1-6, with no clear D. Germline V lookup: CDR1 SGHTA, CDR2 FQGNSA. The CDR3 consists of 14 residues. V was cut by 4 bases and J by 5 bases, with 9 bases left in between. DNA of the CDR3: TGTGCCAGCAGCTGGGGTACAAATAATTCACCCCTCCACTTT. Residues: CASSWGTNNSPLHF.

CDR3 bases: TGTGCCAGCAGACTACAAACAGGGTATGATGGCTACACCTTC. Translation gives CASRLQTGYDGYTF. The rearrangement joins TRBV6-5 to TRBJ1-2, with D tentatively TRBD1 (6 bases). Germline CDR1 and CDR2: MNHEY and SVGAGI. V dropped 6 bases and J dropped 6 bases, with 17 bases sitting between them. The CDR3 contains 14 residues.

Many counts were recorded for this clonotype. The chain recombines TRBV18 with TRBJ2-1, with D unresolved. The V end lost 3 bases, the J end lost 5 bases, and 8 bases lay between the germline ends. Germline CDR1 KGHSH, CDR2 LQKENI. CDR3 length equals 13 residues. The CDR3 protein is CASSPRSDNEQFF. In DNA form, the CDR3 reads TGTGCCAGCTCACCTAGGTCCGACAATGAGCAGTTCTTC.

The rearrangement links TRBV6-5 to TRBJ1-2, with D unresolved. CDR1 is MNHEY, CDR2 SVGAGI, per germline. CDR3 size: 14 residues. Trimming took off 0 bases at V and 2 bases at J, with 7 bases between the two ends. CDR3 nucleotides: TGTGCCAGCAGTTACTCGGCCCGAAACTATGGCTACACCTTC. It translates to CASSYSARNYGYTF.

This clonotype has at least ten counts. The chain carries TRBV24-1 and TRBJ2-7; the match to TRBD1 covers 8 bases. The CDR3 sequence is 18 residues long. Germline V gene data show CDR1 as KGHDR and CDR2 as SFDVKD. J gave up 5 bases and V 4 bases, and 18 bases lay outside the gene matches. For the CDR3, the DNA is TGTGCCACCAGTGAGCGGACAGGGAAACGGGGCTTTACTAACGAGCAGTACTTC. As protein: CATSERTGKRGFTNEQYF.

Many counts were recorded for this clonotype. The V and J genes are TRBV7-9 and TRBJ2-7, with unresolved D. The CDR3 totals 13 residues. CDR1 SEHNR and CDR2 FQNEAQ come from the germline V gene (reference sequence). With 4 bases removed from V and 0 bases from J, the gap between germline ends came to 7 bases. The CDR3 region is CASSSPRSYEQYF. In DNA, the CDR3 is TGTGCCAGCAGCTCCCCCCGCTCCTACGAGCAGTACTTC.

This clonotype is labeled medium-sized. This chain links TRBV5-1 with TRBJ2-3; perhaps TRBD1 as D (5 bases). The CDR3 length is 16 residues. CDR1 and CDR2 from the germline V gene are SGHRS and YFSETQ. V lost 0 bases to trimming and J lost 1 base, with 12 bases between them. CDR3 in DNA: TGCGCCAGCAGCTTGGCCCAGGTGACAGGCACAGATACGCAGTATTTT. Encoded protein: CASSLAQVTGTDTQYF.

This clonotype was seen repeatedly, ten times or more. The chain uses TRBV7-9 and TRBJ2-7; D unresolved. CDR3 length equals 12 residues. V lost 1 base and J lost 7, with 8 bases in between. Germline V gene lookup returns CDR1 SEHNR and CDR2 FQNEAQ (reference sequence). CDR3 nucleotide sequence: TGTGCCAGCAGCTTAGTGATGGAGGAGCAGTACTTC. It yields the protein CASSLVMEEQYF.

In its sample, this clonotype was seen many times. The rearrangement uses TRBV16 and TRBJ2-3; unclear D gene. V lost 8 bases and J 0 bases, leaving 12 bases between the germline ends. Germline CDR1 is KGHSY and CDR2 is FQNENV. This CDR3 is 14 amino acids long. As DNA, the CDR3 is TGTGCCAGCGGTTACACGACTAGCACAGATACGCAGTATTTT. Amino acid sequence: CASGYTTSTDTQYF.

This clonotype occurred many times. The CDR3 bases are TGTGCCAGTAGCCGGAGGCCGACCGACAGGCAGCCCCAGCATTTT. Translated, it gives CASSRRPTDRQPQHF. The gene calls are TRBV19 and TRBJ1-5, with TRBD1 as a possible D gene (6 bases). Germline V gene sequence: CDR1 LNHDA, CDR2 SQIVND (reference sequence). This CDR3 region has 15 residues. V lost 6 bases and J 7 bases, leaving 19 bases between the germline ends. Using reference TRBV19 and TRBJ1-5 for the parts outside the CDR3, the full variable domain is DGGITQSPKYLFRKEGQNVTLSCEQNLNHDAMYWYRQDPGQGLRLIYYSQIVNDFQKGDIAEGYSVSREKKESFPLTVTSAQKNPTAFYLCASSRRPTDRQPQHFGDGTRLSIL.